The 28 T cell receptor beta chains reported below all come from one sample, sequenced in a study of T cells in Graves' hyperthyroidism and ophthalmopathy. Amplified TCR beta CDR3 regions came from RNA transcripts. First-round RT-PCR of the TCR CDR3 relied on the HTBI primer set. TCRdb re-analysed the multiplex PCR reads in MiXCR, keeping a single row per CDR3 protein. The sample has 350,000 to 400,000 distinct CDR3 sequences; approximately 17% are singletons. The sequenced sample consisted of blood. These receptor sequences come from a man between 18 and 35 years old with Graves' ophthalmopathy.

This clonotype was seen many times. This chain joins TRBV11-2 and TRBJ1-1; the match to TRBD1 covers 8 bases. Germline V gene data show CDR1 as SGHAT and CDR2 as FQNNGV. V shed 5 bases and J 4 bases; nucleotides not matched to a gene: 9. The CDR3 has 15 amino acids. The CDR3 coding sequence is TGTGCCAGCAGCCTCCCCGGACAGGGACGCACTGAAGCTTTCTTT. This sequence encodes CASSLPGQGRTEAFF.

This clonotype appeared a single time. CDR3 nucleotides: TGTGCCAGTAGGACGACATTTAGCACAGATACGCAGTATTTT. Amino acid sequence: CASRTTFSTDTQYF. This chain joins TRBV19 and TRBJ2-3; D is unclear. The CDR3 is 14 amino acids. The germline V gene encodes CDR1 LNHDA and CDR2 SQIVND (reference sequence). V lost 6 bases and J lost 0, with 10 bases in between. Full variable domain (outside the CDR3, taken from reference TRBV19 and TRBJ2-3): DGGITQSPKYLFRKEGQNVTLSCEQNLNHDAMYWYRQDPGQGLRLIYYSQIVNDFQKGDIAEGYSVSREKKESFPLTVTSAQKNPTAFYLCASRTTFSTDTQYFGPGTRLTVL.

This clonotype was seen many times. This chain links TRBV20-1 with TRBJ1-6; 7 bases agree with TRBD1. The CDR3 consists of 16 residues. V shed 1 base, J shed 8 bases, and the junction held 11 bases outside the gene matches. Germline-derived CDR1 and CDR2 are DFQATT and SNEGSKA (reference sequence). Here the CDR3 reads CSARAQGQRLDSPLHF. The CDR3, as DNA: TGCAGTGCTAGAGCTCAGGGACAGCGACTAGATTCACCCCTCCACTTT.

The chain has TRBV6-1 and TRBJ2-2; 7 bases match TRBD1. The CDR3 has 16 residues. Germline V lookup: CDR1 MNHNS, CDR2 SASEGT. V trimming: 7 bases; J trimming: 5 bases; junction bases outside the gene matches: 13. CDR3 in DNA: TGTGCCAGCAAACCCGAGGGGGCCGTAGGAACCGGGGAGCTGTTTTTT. Its protein is CASKPEGAVGTGELFF.

There are many counts of this clonotype. The chain combines TRBV18 with TRBJ2-3; D could derive from TRBD1 or TRBD2 (5 bases each). Per the germline V gene, CDR1 is KGHSH and CDR2 is LQKENI. Trimming left V 3 bases short and J 2 bases short, with 12 bases between. This CDR3 region has 15 residues. The CDR3 DNA follows: TGTGCCAGCTCACCGGGGACCCCACCCACAGATACGCAGTATTTT. This encodes CASSPGTPPTDTQYF.

The CDR3 sequence: CASSLFKGDEQFF. The DNA of the CDR3 is TGTGCCAGCAGTTTGTTCAAGGGGGATGAGCAGTTCTTC. This chain links TRBV12-3 or TRBV12-4 with TRBJ2-1, with D maybe TRBD1 (6 bases). The V end was cut by 3 bases, the J end by 8 bases, with 11 bases between. This CDR3 region has 13 residues.

This clonotype was seen ten or more times. This chain connects TRBV28 to TRBJ1-3; D may be TRBD1 (6 bases). The CDR3 contains 14 residues. CDR1 and CDR2 (germline): MDHEN, SYDVKM. V was trimmed by 4 bases and J by 4 bases, leaving 11 bases between them. CDR3 sequence reads: CASSSGGGGNTIYF. The DNA of the CDR3 is TGTGCCAGCAGTTCGGGGGGCGGCGGAAACACCATATATTTT.

This chain joins TRBV6-5 and TRBJ1-1, with D possibly matching TRBD1 (5 bases). The CDR3 length is 13 residues. CDR1 is MNHEY, CDR2 SVGAGI, per germline. Trimming left V 4 bases short and J 6 bases short, with 12 bases between. The CDR3 sequence: CASSFSGSAEAFF. Here the CDR3 DNA reads TGTGCCAGCAGTTTCTCAGGGTCAGCTGAAGCTTTCTTT.

This clonotype was found many times. The rearrangement links TRBV28 to TRBJ1-5; no definite D call. The CDR3 totals 15 residues. V was shortened by 3 bases and J by 2 bases, with 11 bases between the two germline ends. CDR1 and CDR2 (germline): MDHEN, SYDVKM. The CDR3 sequence is CASSFTRAGNQPQHF. In DNA form, the CDR3 reads TGTGCCAGCAGTTTTACGAGGGCAGGCAATCAGCCCCAGCATTTT.

Of note for this clonotype: This may come from a read error, since a much larger clone is one base off. The chain combines TRBV20-1 with TRBJ2-7; 10 bases line up with TRBD2. V was pared by 6 bases and J by 3 bases, with 11 bases of the junction left unmatched. Germline-derived CDR1 and CDR2 are DFQATT and SNEGSKA (reference sequence). This CDR3 has 15 residues. CDR3 sequence: CSATGASGGFYEQYF. The DNA for the CDR3 is TGCAGTGCAACTGGGGCTAGCGGGGGCTTCTACGAGCAGTACTTC.

In this sample, this clonotype turned up many times. The CDR3 DNA sequence: TGTGCCAGCAGCCGAGATCTGACCGGGGGAAACACCATATATTTT. Its protein product is CASSRDLTGGNTIYF. The V gene is TRBV28, the J gene TRBJ1-3; D is unclear. Germline CDR1 reads MDHEN; CDR2 reads SYDVKM. V lost 6 bases, J lost 4 bases, and 16 bases lay in between. CDR3 length equals 15 residues.

This chain connects TRBV18 to TRBJ1-6; tentative D call: TRBD1 (5 bases). V was trimmed by 3 bases and J by 4 bases, leaving 10 bases between them. The CDR3 contains 15 residues. Germline CDR1 KGHSH, CDR2 LQKENI. In DNA form, the CDR3 reads TGTGCCAGCTCACCCCGGGACGGGTATAATTCACCCCTCCACTTT. Its translation: CASSPRDGYNSPLHF.

This clonotype was recorded many times. The genes are TRBV5-1 and TRBJ1-1, with D unresolved. Looked up from germline, CDR1 is SGHRS and CDR2 is YFSETQ. V lost 0 bases, J lost 8 bases, and 11 bases lay in between. The CDR3 covers 13 residues. The CDR3 protein is CASSLDAPGEAFF. In nucleotides, the CDR3 is TGCGCCAGCAGCTTGGATGCCCCGGGGGAAGCTTTCTTT.

This clonotype was seen only a few times. The V call is TRBV7-8, the J call TRBJ1-5, with unresolved D. The germline V gene encodes CDR1 SGHVS and CDR2 FQNEAQ. V lost 4 bases to trimming and J lost 0 bases, with 16 bases between them. The CDR3 spans 17 residues. CDR3 DNA sequence: TGTGCCAGCAGCTCCCAAGAGGGCTACAATAGCAATCAGCCCCAGCATTTT. This sequence encodes CASSSQEGYNSNQPQHF.

In this sample, this clonotype turned up many times. The chain employs TRBV28 and TRBJ1-4; 7 nucleotides line up with TRBD1. CDR1 and CDR2 (germline): MDHEN, SYDVKM. The CDR3 is 15 residues long. V lost 4 bases to trimming and J lost 6 bases; unmatched junction nucleotides: 8. CDR3 nucleotide sequence: TGTGCCAGCAGTTCCTCTGGAGGGGGCGATGAAAAACTGTTTTTT. It translates to CASSSSGGGDEKLFF. Supplemented by reference TRBV28 and TRBJ1-4, the full variable domain reads DVKVTQSSRYLVKRTGEKVFLECVQDMDHENMFWYRQDPGLGLRLIYFSYDVKMKEKGDIPEGYSVSREKKERFSLILESASTNQTSMYLCASSSSGGGDEKLFFGSGTQLSVL.

The table lists this clonotype with a few counts. For the CDR3, the DNA is TGCGCCAGCAGCCGACGACAGGGGGCTTGGACTGAAGCTTTCTTT. The encoded protein is CASSRRQGAWTEAFF. V gene TRBV4-1 combines with J gene TRBJ1-1; 10 bases are shared with TRBD1. In germline, CDR1 is MGHRA, CDR2 YSYEKL. V lost 4 bases and J lost 5; bases outside the gene matches: 7. There are 15 residues in the CDR3.

The rearrangement links TRBV28 to TRBJ2-5; the D is unclear. CDR3 length: 11 amino acids. The V gene's germline CDR1 is MDHEN and CDR2 SYDVKM. V lost 3 bases and J lost 5, with 4 bases in between. This chain's CDR3 is CASSFAETQYF. The CDR3 DNA sequence: TGTGCCAGCAGTTTCGCGGAGACCCAGTACTTC.

This clonotype was found many times. This sequence joins TRBV28 and TRBJ2-2, with D unresolved. This CDR3 region has 16 residues. The germline gives CDR1 MDHEN, CDR2 SYDVKM. V was cut by 2 bases and J by 5 bases, with 15 bases left in between. CDR3 sequence reads: CASSLPVGSVTGELFF. The CDR3 DNA reads TGTGCCAGCAGTTTACCTGTCGGGTCTGTGACCGGGGAGCTGTTTTTT.

This clonotype showed up many times. V gene TRBV7-6 combines with J gene TRBJ1-1, with D perhaps matching TRBD1 (5 bases). The CDR3 has 15 amino acids. Germline lookup yields CDR1 SGHVS and CDR2 FNYEAQ. The V end lost 1 base, the J end lost 4 bases, and 13 bases lay between the germline ends. CDR3 sequence reads: CASSLGGTGGTEAFF. Written as DNA, the CDR3 is TGTGCCAGCAGCTTAGGAGGGACTGGGGGCACTGAAGCTTTCTTT.

The V and J genes are TRBV4-1 and TRBJ2-3; TRBD2 aligns across 12 bases. V trimming: 0 bases; J trimming: 4 bases; junction bases outside the gene matches: 5. CDR3 length: 17 residues. Germline V lookup: CDR1 MGHRA, CDR2 YSYEKL. The CDR3 region is CASSQDRASGGADTQYF. CDR3 sequence (DNA): TGCGCCAGCAGCCAAGATCGGGCTAGCGGGGGGGCAGATACGCAGTATTTT.

This clonotype has just a few counts. CDR3 bases: TGCAGTGCTAGAGAAACAGGGACCTCTGGGGCCAACGTCCTGACTTTC. It is translated as CSARETGTSGANVLTF. The J gene is TRBJ2-6, the V gene TRBV20-1; TRBD1 is a possible D gene (6 bases). The germline V gene encodes CDR1 DFQATT and CDR2 SNEGSKA (reference sequence). The CDR3 consists of 16 residues. V dropped 0 bases and J dropped 0 bases, with 9 bases sitting between them.

This clonotype has only a few counts. The chain has TRBV15 and TRBJ1-1, with unresolved D. Looked up from germline, CDR1 is LNHNV and CDR2 is YYDKDF (reference sequence). Trimming took off 1 base at V and 0 bases at J, with 9 bases between the two ends. The CDR3 sequence is 15 residues long. The DNA of the CDR3 is TGTGCCACCAGCAGAGCACGGAACTTGAACACTGAAGCTTTCTTT. Its protein is CATSRARNLNTEAFF.

This clonotype was picked up many times. The J gene is TRBJ2-7, the V gene TRBV2; TRBD2 matches 11 bases. Germline V gives CDR1 SNHLY, CDR2 FYNNEI. CDR3 length: 15 residues. Losses at the gene ends were 3 bases for V and 3 bases for J; bases not matched to a gene: 4. The CDR3 is CASSDKGLAGYEQYF. CDR3 DNA sequence: TGTGCCAGCAGTGACAAAGGACTAGCGGGCTACGAGCAGTACTTC.

This clonotype was detected ten times or more. The gene calls are TRBV11-2 and TRBJ2-3, with 8 bases that match TRBD2. The CDR3 consists of 16 residues. V lost 0 bases to trimming and J lost 3 bases; unmatched junction nucleotides: 5. CDR1 and CDR2 (germline): SGHAT, FQNNGV. The CDR3 DNA reads TGTGCCAGCAGCTTAGAGGTTAGCGGGGCGACAGATACGCAGTATTTT. It codes for CASSLEVSGATDTQYF.

This clonotype has only a few counts. This rearrangement joins TRBV3-1 to TRBJ1-4; D not certain. Germline assignment: CDR1 LGHDT and CDR2 YNNKEL (reference sequence). This CDR3 has 13 residues. The V and J ends lost 0 bases and 5 bases respectively, with 4 bases between them. The CDR3: CASSQENNEKLFF. As DNA, the CDR3 is TGTGCCAGCAGCCAAGAAAACAATGAAAAACTGTTTTTT.

This clonotype was recorded many times. The V gene is TRBV2, the J gene TRBJ1-1; D uncertain. Looked up from germline, CDR1 is SNHLY and CDR2 is FYNNEI. The CDR3 is 14 amino acids. V was clipped by 4 bases and J by 4 bases, with 13 bases between them. CDR3 protein: CASSAVGWATEAFF. DNA of the CDR3: TGTGCCAGCAGTGCGGTCGGATGGGCCACTGAAGCTTTCTTT. Filled out from reference TRBV2 and TRBJ1-1, the complete variable domain reads EPEVTQTPSHQVTQMGQEVILRCVPISNHLYFYWYRQILGQKVEFLVSFYNNEISEKSEIFDDQFSVERPDGSNFTLKIRSTKLEDSAMYFCASSAVGWATEAFFGQGTRLTVV.

This clonotype has a count of ten or more. The chain recombines TRBV2 with TRBJ1-2; D may be TRBD1 (6 bases). The V end lost 3 bases, the J end lost 3 bases, and 8 bases lay between the germline ends. This CDR3 is 13 amino acids long. Germline V CDR1 and CDR2: SNHLY, FYNNEI. In DNA form, the CDR3 reads TGTGCCAGCAGTGATTCAGGGGACTATGGCTACACCTTC. Amino acid sequence: CASSDSGDYGYTF.

This clonotype was seen a few times. The chain couples TRBV6-1 to TRBJ1-4; no definite D call. Per germline, CDR1 MNHNS and CDR2 SASEGT. This CDR3 region has 15 residues. Trimming shortened V by 5 bases and J by 2 bases, and 12 bases separated the two germline ends. The CDR3 sequence: CASSSFGETNEKLFF. CDR3 DNA: TGTGCCAGCAGTTCCTTCGGCGAGACTAATGAAAAACTGTTTTTT.